This T cell receptor (beta chain) was captured by sequencing in a study of T cell repertoires in cytomegalovirus infection. The overall study: TCR beta signatures that were public indicated CMV infection and matching HLA type.

The study, taken as a whole, reports: The ex vivo response was dominated by HLA-C-restricted CMV-specific TCR beta clonotypes.

This clonotype has more than one count but fewer than ten. The antigen is undetermined. TCRdb reprocessed the reads via MiXCR and lists one record per CDR3 protein. The sample carries some 800,000 distinct CDR3 sequences, almost 30% recorded once. Sample: cultured CD8+ T cells from PBMCs, taken from culture after CMV antigen stimulation. This receptor was taken from a human donor in good health (CMV status not recorded). Some clones in this sample may be carry-over from other donors' samples.

The CDR3 DNA follows: TGTGCCAGCAGTTACTCGATTCTAGGGGCCGGGGAGCTGTTTTTT. This codes for CASSYSILGAGELFF. This sequence joins TRBV6-5 and TRBJ2-2, with D perhaps TRBD1 (5 bases). The V gene lost 0 bases and the J gene lost 6 bases, with 11 bases spanning the gap. The CDR3 covers 15 residues. Germline V gene lookup returns CDR1 MNHEY and CDR2 SVGAGI.